These T cell receptor beta chains were read from a single sample in a study of naive and memory T cell subsets. TCRdb reanalysed the UMI-ligation and nested PCR reads using MiXCR and keeps one entry per CDR3 protein. The sample yields roughly 140,000 distinct CDR3 sequences, around 21% seen once. The sample comprised naive CD8+ T cells from blood. The receptors come from a human donor in good health. Both conserved end residues are part of each CDR3. D genes are given only for firm matches. Part of the rows lack a size; the others show once, few, many or a class for expanded clones.

clone size | J gene | V gene | D gene | CDR3 DNA | CDR3 protein
. | TRBJ1-2 | TRBV4-3 | TRBD1 | TGCGCCAGCAGCCTTGACAGGGGTGACTATGGCTACACCTTC | CASSLDRGDYGYTF
. | TRBJ2-7 | TRBV29-1 | . | TGCAGCGTTATCCGTAGCTCCTACGAGCAGTACTTC | CSVIRSSYEQYF
. | TRBJ2-1 | TRBV11-2 | . | TGTGCCAGCAGCTTAGATTTAAGAAATGAGCAGTTCTTC | CASSLDLRNEQFF
few | TRBJ2-5 | TRBV4-1 | . | TGCGCCAGCAGCCTTCCACTCGGACTGGCCCAGTACTTC | CASSLPLGLAQYF
. | TRBJ2-7 | TRBV10-2 | TRBD1 | TGCGCCAGCGGGCGGACAGGGGTCGAATACGAGCAGTACTTC | CASGRTGVEYEQYF
. | TRBJ1-1 | TRBV6-2/TRBV6-3 | . | TGTGCCAGCACCCTTTCGCGGGTTTGGGACACTGAAGCTTTCTTT | CASTLSRVWDTEAFF
. | TRBJ2-1 | TRBV20-1 | . | TGCAGTGCGGAGGGGGCTGGGTCCTACAATGAGCAGTTCTTC | CSAEGAGSYNEQFF
. | TRBJ2-7 | TRBV13 | TRBD2 | TGTGCCAGCAGCTCCCTCGACCTAGCGGGAGTCTCTTTTGGTGAGCAGTACTTC | CASSSLDLAGVSFGEQYF
few | TRBJ2-5 | TRBV6-1 | . | TGTGCCAGCAGTGAACCCACCCAAGAGACCCAGTACTTC | CASSEPTQETQYF
few | TRBJ2-1 | TRBV7-9 | TRBD2 | TGTGCCAGCAGCCCCGTAGCGGGGGCGTTCTTC | CASSPVAGAFF
. | TRBJ2-2 | TRBV29-1 | . | TGCAGCGTTGATGCGGAAACCGGGGAGCTGTTTTTT | CSVDAETGELFF
. | TRBJ2-1 | TRBV12-3/TRBV12-4 | TRBD1 | TGTGCCAGCAGTGTTGGGACAGGGGAGCAGTTCTTC | CASSVGTGEQFF
. | TRBJ1-1 | TRBV29-1 | . | TGCAGCGCAACCGACAGCATGAACACTGAAGCTTTCTTT | CSATDSMNTEAFF
. | TRBJ2-2 | TRBV12-3/TRBV12-4 | TRBD2 | TGTGCCAGCAGGGTAGAGATGACTAGCGGAGCAGCCCATTCCGGGGAGCTGTTTTTT | CASRVEMTSGAAHSGELFF
. | TRBJ2-7 | TRBV11-2 | . | TGTGCCAGCAGCTTTCCATCCCACTACGAGCAGTACTTC | CASSFPSHYEQYF
few | TRBJ2-2 | TRBV20-1 | . | TGCAGTGCTATTTATTACACCGGGGAGCTGTTTTTT | CSAIYYTGELFF
few | TRBJ2-3 | TRBV6-5 | TRBD1 | TGTGCCAGCAGCCCCCGGGACAGGGCCACAGATACGCAGTATTTT | CASSPRDRATDTQYF
few | TRBJ2-1 | TRBV28 | TRBD1 | TGTGCCAGCAGTTTACCGGACAGGGGAGACTACAATGAGCAGTTCTTC | CASSLPDRGDYNEQFF
. | TRBJ2-5 | TRBV28 | . | TGTGCCAGCTCGACATCGGAGACCCAGTACTTC | CASSTSETQYF
. | TRBJ2-7 | TRBV20-1 | . | TGCAGTGCTATAGCAGGGGGGGAAGAGCAGTACTTC | CSAIAGGEEQYF
. | TRBJ2-7 | TRBV2 | . | TGTGCCAGCGGGGCCGTGACAGCCTACGAGCAGTACTTC | CASGAVTAYEQYF
. | TRBJ2-7 | TRBV28 | . | TGTGCCAGCAGAACCGGGTGGGACGAGCAGTACTTC | CASRTGWDEQYF
. | TRBJ2-1 | TRBV5-1 | TRBD1 | TGCGCCAGCAGCTGGGGACAGGAGAAGTGGGTTAAGGTCAATGAGCAGTTCTTC | CASSWGQEKWVKVNEQFF
. | TRBJ1-1 | TRBV6-5 | . | TGTGCCAGCAGCTACGGGGGGACAGAAGCTTTCTTT | CASSYGGTEAFF
few | TRBJ2-7 | TRBV4-3 | TRBD1 | TGCGCCAGCAGCCAAGAAAGGGGACAGGTCTATGCCTACGAGCAGTACTTC | CASSQERGQVYAYEQYF
. | TRBJ2-7 | TRBV7-9 | . | TGTGCCAGCAGCTTAGATTTGACGCTCCACGAGCAGTACTTC | CASSLDLTLHEQYF
few | TRBJ2-7 | TRBV29-1 | TRBD1 | TGCAGCGTTGAAGACGGGGCAGGGGGATCTTTCTACGAGCAGTACTTC | CSVEDGAGGSFYEQYF
. | TRBJ1-2 | TRBV11-1 | . | TGTGCCAGCAGCTTATTAGAAGGGGTTGACTATGGCTACACCTTC | CASSLLEGVDYGYTF
. | TRBJ1-1 | TRBV20-1 | . | TGCAGTGCTAGCGGGGGGTTGTACGCAATTGAAGCTTTCTTT | CSASGGLYAIEAFF
. | TRBJ2-3 | TRBV27 | . | TGTGCCAGCAGTTTAGTAGGAGCCTTAGAGGAGTATTTT | CASSLVGALEEYF
. | TRBJ2-7 | TRBV12-3/TRBV12-4 | . | TGTGCCAGCAGTTCCGTACTGGGGGAGCAGTACTTC | CASSSVLGEQYF
. | TRBJ2-7 | TRBV11-2 | . | TGTGCCAGCAGTTGGGACCCTGCCTACGAGCAGTACTTC | CASSWDPAYEQYF